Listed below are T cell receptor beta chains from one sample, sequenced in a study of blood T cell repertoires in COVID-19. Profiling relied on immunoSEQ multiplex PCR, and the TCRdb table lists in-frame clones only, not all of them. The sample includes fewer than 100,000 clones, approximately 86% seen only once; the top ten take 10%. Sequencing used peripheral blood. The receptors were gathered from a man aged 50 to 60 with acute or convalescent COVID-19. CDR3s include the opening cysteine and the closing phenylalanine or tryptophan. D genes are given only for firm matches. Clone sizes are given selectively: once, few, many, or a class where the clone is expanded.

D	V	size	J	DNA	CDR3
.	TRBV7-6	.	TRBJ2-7	TGTGCCAGCAGCCCACAAGTAGCGACTAGCTCCTACGAGCAGTACTTC	CASSPQVATSSYEQYF
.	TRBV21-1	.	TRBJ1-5	TGTGCCAGCAGCAAAGGGGGAGGCAATCAGCCCCAGCATTTT	CASSKGGGNQPQHF
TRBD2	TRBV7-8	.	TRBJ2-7	TGTGCCAGCAGCTTAGCTTTAGCGGGGCAGTACTTC	CASSLALAGQYF
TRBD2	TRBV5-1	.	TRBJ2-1	TGCGCCAGCAGTGCGGGAGGCTCCTACAATGAGCAGTTCTTC	CASSAGGSYNEQFF
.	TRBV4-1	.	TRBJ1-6	TGCGCCAGCAGCCAAGACAGACAGTTGAATTCACCCCTCCACTTT	CASSQDRQLNSPLHF
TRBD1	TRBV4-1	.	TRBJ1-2	TGCGCCAGCAGCCAAGACGCGACAGGGGGGGGCTACACCTTC	CASSQDATGGGYTF
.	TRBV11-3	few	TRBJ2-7	TGTGCCAGCAGCTTAGAAGGAGGCCCGGACTCCTACGAGCAGTACTTC	CASSLEGGPDSYEQYF
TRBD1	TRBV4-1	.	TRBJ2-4	TGCGCCAGCAGCCACCCGGGACAGCGAGCCAAAAACATTCAGTACTTC	CASSHPGQRAKNIQYF
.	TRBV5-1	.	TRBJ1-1	TGCGCCAGCAGCTTGGACGGGGGGCATGGCACTGAAGCTTTCTTT	CASSLDGGHGTEAFF
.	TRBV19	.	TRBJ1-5	TGTGCCAGTAGTATTGGCAGAGGAAACAATCAGCCCCAGCATTTT	CASSIGRGNNQPQHF
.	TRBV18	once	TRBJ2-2	TGTGCCAGCTCGAGAGATGCCTGGAACACCGGGGAGCTGTTTTTT	CASSRDAWNTGELFF
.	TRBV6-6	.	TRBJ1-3	TGTGCCAGCAGTTACTCCGGAGGGTCCGGAAACACCATATATTTT	CASSYSGGSGNTIYF
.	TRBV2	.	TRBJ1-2	TGTGGGACAAGGACAGACACAAACTATGGCTACACCTTC	CGTRTDTNYGYTF
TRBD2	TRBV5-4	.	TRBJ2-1	TGTGCCAGCAGTATATGGGGGGGTGAGCAGTTCTTC	CASSIWGGEQFF
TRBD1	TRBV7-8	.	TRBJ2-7	TGTGCCAGCAGTTACGACAGGGGCGAGCAGTACTTC	CASSYDRGEQYF
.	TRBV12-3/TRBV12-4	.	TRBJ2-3	TGTGCCAGCAGTCTGGAGGGTACGCAGTATTTT	CASSLEGTQYF
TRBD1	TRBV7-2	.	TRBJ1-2	TGTGCCAGCAGTCCCGTCCCGGTGACAGGGAATGGCTACACCTTC	CASSPVPVTGNGYTF
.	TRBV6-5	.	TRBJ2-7	TGTGCCAGCACCGAGGGCAATCTCTGGTACTTC	CASTEGNLWYF
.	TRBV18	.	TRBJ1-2	TGTGCCAGCTCACCAGAAGACAGCTATGGCTACACCTTC	CASSPEDSYGYTF
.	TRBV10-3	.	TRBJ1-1	TGTGCCATCAGTGAGGACAGCCAATACACTGAAGCTTTCTTT	CAISEDSQYTEAFF
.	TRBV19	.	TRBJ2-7	TGTGCCAGTAGCCCCACCCAGGGATACGAGCAGTACTTC	CASSPTQGYEQYF
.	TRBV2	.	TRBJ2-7	TGTGCCAGCTTGGACGGAGGTTTGGGCGAGCAGTACTTC	CASLDGGLGEQYF
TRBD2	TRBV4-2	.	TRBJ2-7	TGTGCCAGCAGCCAAGAAATTGGGGAGGGCCAACGCTCCGAGCAGTACTTC	CASSQEIGEGQRSEQYF
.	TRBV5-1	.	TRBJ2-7	TGCGCCAGAGGATTAGGGGGGGCGAACGAGCAGTACTTC	CARGLGGANEQYF
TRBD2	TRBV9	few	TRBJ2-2	TGTGCCAGCAGCCTCGGACTAGCGGGAGGGACCACCGGGGAGCTGTTTTTT	CASSLGLAGGTTGELFF
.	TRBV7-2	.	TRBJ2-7	TGTGCCAGCAGCTTATTACAGGGAGTGTACGAGCAGTACTTC	CASSLLQGVYEQYF
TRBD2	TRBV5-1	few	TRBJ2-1	TGCGCCAGCAGCGCCGGGACTAGCGGTTTTGGTAAGGGCAATGAGCAGTTCTTC	CASSAGTSGFGKGNEQFF
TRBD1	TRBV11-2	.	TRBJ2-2	TGTGCCAGCAGCTCGCGGACAGGGCAGAACACCGGGGAGCTGTTTTTT	CASSSRTGQNTGELFF
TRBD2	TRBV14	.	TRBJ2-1	TGTGCCAGCAGCCAAAAACTAGCGGGAGGGCAGTTCTTC	CASSQKLAGGQFF
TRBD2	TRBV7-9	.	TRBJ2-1	TGTGCCAGCAGCGTATCCGGGACTAGCGGCTACAATGAGCAGTTCTTC	CASSVSGTSGYNEQFF
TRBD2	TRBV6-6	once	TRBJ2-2	TGTGCCAGCAGTTACATTAGCGGGAGGACCGGGGAGCTGTTTTTT	CASSYISGRTGELFF
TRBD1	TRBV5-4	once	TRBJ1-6	TGTGCCAGCCGTTCGGGACAGCTAGGGAATTCACCCCTCCACTTT	CASRSGQLGNSPLHF